What follows describes a single TCR beta chain. Antigen: not known. The CDR3 totals 15 residues. V was trimmed by 6 bases and J by 0 bases, leaving 11 bases between them. Germline V gene data show CDR1 as MNHEY and CDR2 as SMNVEV (reference sequence). Using immunoSEQ multiplex PCR, the repertoire was profiled, and TCRdb retains in-frame clones only, with some absent. This sample has 70,000 or so clones; 65% to 85% occur once, and the top ten carry 1.1%. These data come from a study of OX40 agonist ivuxolimab in advanced cancers. General study results and limits: The authors also found low normalized T-cell clonal expansion in some nonresponders.

This receptor was obtained from an adult with an advanced solid tumor such as melanoma, head and neck, liver or kidney cancer. Sequencing was performed on CD4+ or CD8+ T cells sorted from blood, taken in a trial of the OX40 agonist ivuxolimab. This rearrangement joins TRBV27 to TRBJ1-4, with D hard to call. In DNA form, the CDR3 reads TGTGCCAGCAGGGTCTTGACGGCAACTAATGAAAAACTGTTTTTT. Residues: CASRVLTATNEKLFF.